This T cell receptor (beta chain) was identified in a study of glioma-infiltrating T cells. This clonotype was counted ten times or more. Its antigen is not known. Using RNA template, CDR3s of TCR alpha and beta were amplified with iRepertoire arm-PCR. Input was about 85-400 ng of tissue mRNA or PBMC total RNA. TCRdb passed the multiplex PCR reads through MiXCR, listing each CDR3 protein once. The sample records fewer than 200,000 distinct CDR3 sequences, approximately 40% being singletons. CDR3 length equals 17 residues. CDR1 MDHEN and CDR2 SYDVKM come from the germline V gene. J lost 0 bases, V lost 4 bases, and 9 bases had no gene match. Study-level results: Tissue-blood divergence was below expectation in non-neoplastic patients, above in gliomas. CDR3 overlap between tissue and blood was very small.

The receptor was isolated from a human donor with low-grade glioma or glioblastoma, undergoing nonglioma brain surgery, or in good health (not recorded which). Sequencing used glioma tissue, nonneoplastic brain tissue, or PBMCs (not recorded which). This rearrangement joins TRBV28 to TRBJ2-7, with 10 bases fitting TRBD1. CDR3 in DNA: TGTGCCAGCAGTTCCGCCCGGACAGGGGGGAGCTCCTACGAGCAGTACTTC. Translating gives CASSSARTGGSSYEQYF.